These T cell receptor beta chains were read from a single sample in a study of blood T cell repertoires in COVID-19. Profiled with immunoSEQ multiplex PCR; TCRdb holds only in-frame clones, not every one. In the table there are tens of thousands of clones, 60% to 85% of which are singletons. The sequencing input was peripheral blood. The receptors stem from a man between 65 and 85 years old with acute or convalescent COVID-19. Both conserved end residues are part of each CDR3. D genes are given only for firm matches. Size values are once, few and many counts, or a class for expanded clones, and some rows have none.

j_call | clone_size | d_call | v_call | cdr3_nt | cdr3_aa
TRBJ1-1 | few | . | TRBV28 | TGTGCCATCGTACCCCGGGGGGCGGGGATGAACACTGAAGCTTTCTTT | CAIVPRGAGMNTEAFF
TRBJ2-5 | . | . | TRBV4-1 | TGCGCCAGCAGCCAAGTCGGCCGGGAAGAGACCCAGTACTTC | CASSQVGREETQYF
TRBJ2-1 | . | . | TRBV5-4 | TGTGCCAGCAGCTTGGGATATCAGGGCGGTGAGCAGTTCTTC | CASSLGYQGGEQFF
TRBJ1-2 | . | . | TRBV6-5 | TGTGCCAGCAGTTACTCGGGGCAGGGGAGGGTTGGCTACACCTTC | CASSYSGQGRVGYTF
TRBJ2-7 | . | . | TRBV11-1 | TGTGCCAGCAGCCACCAGGGGGAGCAGTACTTC | CASSHQGEQYF
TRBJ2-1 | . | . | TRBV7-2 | TGTGCCAGCGTAGGGGGGGGCAATGAGCAGTTCTTC | CASVGGGNEQFF
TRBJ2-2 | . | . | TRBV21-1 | TGTGCCAGCAGGAGCTACAGGGTGAACACCGGGGAGCTGTTTTTT | CASRSYRVNTGELFF
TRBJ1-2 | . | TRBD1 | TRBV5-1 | TGCGCCAGCAGCTTGTTACAGGGGGACCCATATGGCTACACCTTC | CASSLLQGDPYGYTF
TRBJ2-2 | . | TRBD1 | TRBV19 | TGTGCCAGTACAGCCCAGGGGGCTCAGAACACCGGGGAGCTGTTTTTT | CASTAQGAQNTGELFF
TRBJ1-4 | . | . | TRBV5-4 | TGTGCCAGCAGCAAGGGAGTAACTAATGAAAAACTGTTTTTT | CASSKGVTNEKLFF
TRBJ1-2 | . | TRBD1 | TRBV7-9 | TGTGCCAGCAGCGGGACAGGGGGGCCGATTTACTATGGCTACACCTTC | CASSGTGGPIYYGYTF
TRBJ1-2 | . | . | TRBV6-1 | TGTGCCAGCAGTGAACCGGGGGAAAGGTATGGCTACACCTTC | CASSEPGERYGYTF
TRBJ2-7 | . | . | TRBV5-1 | TGCGCCAGCAGCTTGACAGGAGAGGACTCCTACGAGCAGTACTTC | CASSLTGEDSYEQYF
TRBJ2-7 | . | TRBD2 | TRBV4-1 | TGCGCCAGCAGCCAAGAAGGGGGTGGACTAGCGGTTCTTTCCTACGAGCAGTACTTC | CASSQEGGGLAVLSYEQYF
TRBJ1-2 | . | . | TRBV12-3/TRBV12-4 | TGTGCCAGCAGCCTAGAGTATGGCTACACCTTC | CASSLEYGYTF
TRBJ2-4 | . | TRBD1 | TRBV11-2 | TGTGCCAGCAGCTTAATGGGCTTGGACAGGGGGGACATTCAGTACTTC | CASSLMGLDRGDIQYF
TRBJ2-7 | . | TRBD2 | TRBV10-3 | TGTGCCACCATCGAGGCGGGAGCCTACGAGCAGTACTTC | CATIEAGAYEQYF
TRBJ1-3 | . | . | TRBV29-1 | TGCAGCGTTGTGGACAGTTACTCTGGAAACACCATATATTTT | CSVVDSYSGNTIYF
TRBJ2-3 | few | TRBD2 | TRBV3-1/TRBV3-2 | TGTGCCAGCAGCCCGGGACTAGGTCGAGATACGCAGTATTTT | CASSPGLGRDTQYF
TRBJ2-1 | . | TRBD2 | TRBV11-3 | TGTGCCAGCAGCTCCTACTATAGCGGGGAGCAGTTCTTC | CASSSYYSGEQFF
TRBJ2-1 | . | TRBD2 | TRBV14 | TGTGCCAGCAGCCTTTCCGGGAGGAAGTCCTACAATGAGCAGTTCTTC | CASSLSGRKSYNEQFF
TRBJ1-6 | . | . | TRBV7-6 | TGTGCCAGCAGCTGGCAGGCTAATTCACCCCTCCACTTT | CASSWQANSPLHF
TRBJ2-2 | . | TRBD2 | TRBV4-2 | TGTGCCAGCAGCCAAGAAACTAGCGGTAACACCGGGGAGCTGTTTTTT | CASSQETSGNTGELFF
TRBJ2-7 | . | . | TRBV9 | TGTGCCAGCGGTAGCGGTACGACCTACGAGCAGTACTTC | CASGSGTTYEQYF
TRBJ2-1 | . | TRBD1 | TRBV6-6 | TGTGCCAGCAGCCAGCAGGGGGCCTCCTACAATGAGCAGTTCTTC | CASSQQGASYNEQFF
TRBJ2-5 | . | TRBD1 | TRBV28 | TGTGCCAGCAGTTTAGGGACAGGTGCAAGAGAGGAGTACTTC | CASSLGTGAREEYF